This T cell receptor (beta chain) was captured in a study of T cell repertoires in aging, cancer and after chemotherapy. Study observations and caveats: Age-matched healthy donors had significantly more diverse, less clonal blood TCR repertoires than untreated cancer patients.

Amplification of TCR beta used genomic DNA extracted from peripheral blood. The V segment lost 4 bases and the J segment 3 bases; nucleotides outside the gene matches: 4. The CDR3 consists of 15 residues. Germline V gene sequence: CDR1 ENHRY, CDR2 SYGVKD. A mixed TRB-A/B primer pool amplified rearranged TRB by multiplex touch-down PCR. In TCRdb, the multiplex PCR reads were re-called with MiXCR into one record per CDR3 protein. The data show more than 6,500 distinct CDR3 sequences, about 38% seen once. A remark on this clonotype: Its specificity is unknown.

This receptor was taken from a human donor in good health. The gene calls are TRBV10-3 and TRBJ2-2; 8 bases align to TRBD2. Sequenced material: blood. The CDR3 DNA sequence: TGTGCCATCAGTGGGGTTAGCGGGGACACCGGGGAGCTGTTTTTT. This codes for CAISGVSGDTGELFF.